The present T cell receptor beta chain was sequenced within a study of control samples from healthy donors and cancer patients. TCRdb's copy holds only in-frame clones and misses some; the assay was immunoSEQ multiplex PCR. The sample holds just over 150,000 clones, 90% to 95% seen once. The CDR3 extends over 15 amino acids. Trimming removed 5 bases from V and 7 bases from J, with 15 bases in between. The germline V gene has CDR1 KGHSH and CDR2 LQKENI. The J gene is TRBJ1-6, the V gene TRBV18, with D perhaps matching TRBD1 (5 bases). The specimen sequenced was blood. This TCR derives from a woman between 35 and 50 years old in good health. As DNA, the CDR3 is TGTGCCAGCTCAACCGTAAGGGGAGGCAATTCACCCCTCCACTTT. Amino acid sequence: CASSTVRGGNSPLHF.